This TCR beta chain was found in a study of cytomegalovirus exposure and HLA in healthy donors. Study-wide context: HLA-typed donors were the source of about 85 million unique TCRs, which an early data release held. The study, taken as a whole, reports: Specificity of three CMV-associated chains for CMV antigens was verified in vitro. Prior analysis indicated that the majority of TCR beta V segments exhibited productivity approximately 90% or approximately 30% of the time.

This clone was found once. Its antigen is not known. Germline V lookup: CDR1 LNHDA, CDR2 SQIVND (reference sequence). Losses at the gene ends were 4 bases for V and 4 bases for J; bases not matched to a gene: 4. The CDR3 runs 14 residues. Primers: 60 Vbeta forward and 13 Jbeta reverse. Original data processing: Around 9.9 million shared chains were among the approximately 87 million unique TCR beta chains that a later analysis counted. Here immunoSEQ multiplex PCR was the method, and the copy in TCRdb shows in-frame clones only, minus some. The D gene and trimming were derived from the DNA, and the V and J assignments and clone size from that table. The sample includes some 180,000 clones, around four fifths of them seen just once.

This sequence joins TRBV19 and TRBJ1-2; 9 bases map to TRBD1. This receptor was identified in a man aged 18-30 years in good health and CMV-seronegative. The sample was PBMCs. Written as DNA, the CDR3 is TGTGCCAGTAGTACTCCGACAGGGGGCTATGGCTACACCTTC. Protein sequence: CASSTPTGGYGYTF. Looking up the rest from reference TRBV19 and TRBJ1-2 gives the full variable domain: DGGITQSPKYLFRKEGQNVTLSCEQNLNHDAMYWYRQDPGQGLRLIYYSQIVNDFQKGDIAEGYSVSREKKESFPLTVTSAQKNPTAFYLCASSTPTGGYGYTFGSGTRLTVV.